The 9 T cell receptor beta chains below come from one sample, sequenced in a study of regulatory T cells after allogeneic stem cell transplantation. RNA was reverse transcribed by SMARTer RACE, then the TCR beta CDR3 region was amplified. TCRdb re-analysed the 5' RACE reads in MiXCR, keeping a single row per CDR3 protein. The table lists 350 to 450 distinct CDR3 sequences, about 20% of them singletons. This specimen consisted of sorted CD4+ T cells from blood (whether regulatory or conventional is not recorded), obtained 30 days after allogeneic stem cell transplant. Receptors originate from a human patient who had an allogeneic stem cell transplant, so the T cells may come from the graft donor.

The V gene is TRBV19, the J gene TRBJ1-5; maybe TRBD1 (6 bases). This CDR3 comprises 16 residues. The germline V gene encodes CDR1 LNHDA and CDR2 SQIVND (reference sequence). V was shortened by 6 bases and J by 3 bases, with 18 bases between the two germline ends. CDR3 sequence reads: CASSPVPGGANQPQHF. In nucleotides, the CDR3 is TGTGCCAGTAGCCCAGTGCCGGGGGGGGCCAATCAGCCCCAGCATTTT.

By share, this clonotype ranks as large (0.1 to 1%). V gene TRBV7-2 combines with J gene TRBJ2-7; TRBD2 agrees at 7 bases. There are 14 residues in the CDR3. J was trimmed by 1 base and V by 5 bases; bases with no gene match: 5. In germline, CDR1 is SGHTA, CDR2 FQGNSA. This CDR3 is CASSTTGGSYEQYF. Written as DNA, the CDR3 is TGTGCCAGCAGCACGACGGGGGGTTCCTACGAGCAGTACTTC.

This clonotype is deemed large. The chain carries TRBV7-9 and TRBJ2-5, with D tentatively TRBD1 (6 bases). Germline V gene lookup returns CDR1 SEHNR and CDR2 FQNEAQ (reference sequence). The CDR3 totals 13 residues. Trimming took off 1 base at V and 4 bases at J, with 7 bases between the two ends. The CDR3 sequence: CASSLVGGETQYF. The CDR3 nucleotides read TGTGCCAGCAGCTTAGTAGGGGGAGAGACCCAGTACTTC.

This clonotype has more than one count but fewer than ten. One junction end disagrees with the germline gene, perhaps due to a read error. The CDR3 nucleotides are TGTACCAGCGGCTTCGGGGACAGGGGGATAGATACGCAGTATTTT. As protein: CTSGFGDRGIDTQYF. The chain recombines TRBV7-3 with TRBJ2-3; 11 nucleotides match TRBD1. Germline CDR1 and CDR2: SGHTA and FQGTGA. The CDR3 is made up of 15 amino acids.

By proportion, this clonotype is medium-sized. The chain combines TRBV4-3 with TRBJ2-2; no reliable D call. V gave up 3 bases and J gave up 0 bases, with 8 bases separating them. Germline values: CDR1 LGHNA, CDR2 YSLEER. There are 15 residues in the CDR3. The CDR3 DNA follows: TGCGCCAGCAGCCATCCCAGATCGAACACCGGGGAGCTGTTTTTT. This encodes CASSHPRSNTGELFF.

This clonotype was seen only a few times. Since a much larger clone is just one base distant, this may be a read error. The rearrangement joins TRBV18 to TRBJ2-1; no firm D call. Germline V CDR1 and CDR2: KGHSH, LQKENI. The CDR3 has 11 residues. V lost 1 base and J lost 12, with 7 bases in between. CDR3 residues: CASSPLDGQFF. Written as DNA, the CDR3 is TGTGCCAGCTCACCACTCGATGGGCAGTTCTTC.

Of note for this clonotype: A read error may account for a junction end that differs from germline. J is TRBJ2-1 and V is TRBV4-3; unclear D gene. The CDR3 loop spans 15 amino acids. Germline V gene sequence: CDR1 LGHNA, CDR2 YSLEER. The CDR3 sequence: CAGSQAATTYNGQFF. CDR3 nucleotide sequence: TGCGCCGGCAGCCAAGCCGCGACCACCTACAATGGGCAGTTCTTC.

By sample fraction, this clonotype is large. V is TRBV9 and J is TRBJ1-1; TRBD1 is a possible D gene (5 bases). Germline CDR1 SGDLS, CDR2 YYNGEE. The V end was cut by 1 base, the J end by 5 bases, with 15 bases between. The length of the CDR3 is 15 residues. The CDR3 coding sequence is TGTGCCAGCAGCGTAATGGGGGACCGATGGACTGAAGCTTTCTTT. Its protein is CASSVMGDRWTEAFF.

About this clonotype: This could be a read error, since a much larger clone is one nucleotide away. The CDR3 sequence is CASSPPGTRGETQYF. The DNA of the CDR3 is TGTGCCAGCAGCCCTCCCGGGACTAGAGGAGAGACCCAGTACTTC. This chain connects TRBV2 to TRBJ2-5; 8 bases agree with TRBD2. With 6 bases clipped from V and 4 bases from J, the junction kept 10 bases outside the gene matches. Germline CDR1 and CDR2: SNHLY and FYNNEI. This CDR3 comprises 15 residues.